Each of the 26 T cell receptor beta chains below was sequenced from the same sample in a study of T cell repertoires in cytomegalovirus infection. TCRdb re-derived calls from the reads in MiXCR, one entry per CDR3 protein. This table holds approximately 500,000 distinct CDR3 sequences, around 35% found once. Their antigens are not known. Sample: cultured PBMCs, taken from culture after CMV antigen stimulation. These receptors originate from a human donor in good health (CMV status not recorded). Some clones in this sample may be carry-over from other donors' samples.

This clonotype was observed a handful of times. The V gene is TRBV5-5, the J gene TRBJ1-2; D gene ambiguous. Germline CDR1 SGHKS, CDR2 YYEKEE (reference sequence). The V and J ends lost 2 bases and 7 bases respectively, with 12 bases between them. The CDR3 is 13 residues long. This chain's CDR3 is CASSFQSPGGYTF. The CDR3 DNA reads as TGTGCCAGCAGCTTTCAGTCCCCAGGTGGCTACACCTTC.

The chain employs TRBV27 and TRBJ2-3, with D possibly matching TRBD2 (5 bases). With 4 bases removed from V and 1 base from J, the gap between germline ends came to 9 bases. Germline CDR1 and CDR2: MNHEY and SMNVEV (reference sequence). This CDR3 has 14 residues. CDR3 DNA sequence: TGTGCCAGCAGTTCGATGCGGGGCACAGATACGCAGTATTTT. It is translated as CASSSMRGTDTQYF.

The V call is TRBV28, the J call TRBJ2-1, with D maybe TRBD2 (7 bases). The CDR3 totals 17 residues. CDR1 and CDR2 (germline): MDHEN, SYDVKM. The V gene lost 2 bases and the J gene lost 3 bases, with 17 bases spanning the gap. As DNA, the CDR3 is TGTGCCAGCAGTTTACGCGGGGGCAGATCATTCTACAATGAGCAGTTCTTC. This sequence encodes CASSLRGGRSFYNEQFF.

The chain joins TRBV29-1 to TRBJ1-2; D is unclear. This CDR3 contains 11 residues. Trimming pared 6 bases from V and 1 base from J, leaving 6 bases between. Germline assignment: CDR1 SQVTM and CDR2 ANQGSEA. This CDR3 reads CSVTHNYGYTF. As DNA, the CDR3 is TGCAGCGTGACACATAACTATGGCTACACCTTC. Full variable domain (missing parts from reference TRBV29-1 and TRBJ1-2): SAVISQKPSRDICQRGTSLTIQCQVDSQVTMMFWYRQQPGQSLTLIATANQGSEATYESGFVIDKFPISRPNLTFSTLTVSNMSPEDSSIYLCSVTHNYGYTFGSGTRLTVV.

This chain uses TRBV20-1 with TRBJ1-1; D may be TRBD1 (5 bases). V gave up 8 bases and J gave up 7 bases, with 14 bases separating them. This CDR3 region has 11 residues. Germline V gene data show CDR1 as DFQATT and CDR2 as SNEGSKA (reference sequence). CDR3 nucleotides: TGCAGTCCAATCGACAGTGTTGAAGCTTTCTTT. It is translated as CSPIDSVEAFF.

This clonotype was seen more than once but under ten times. The genes are TRBV7-3 and TRBJ2-1; TRBD2 matches 14 bases. This CDR3 has 17 amino acids. Germline V gene lookup returns CDR1 SGHTA and CDR2 FQGTGA. Trimming took 5 bases from V and 6 from J; bases not matched to a gene: 9. Here the CDR3 reads CASSQTSGRASGNEQFF. CDR3 DNA sequence: TGTGCCAGCAGCCAGACTAGCGGGAGGGCCTCGGGCAATGAGCAGTTCTTC.

This clonotype was seen only a few times. The chain joins TRBV7-6 to TRBJ1-2; 9 bases line up with TRBD1. The CDR3 loop spans 14 amino acids. Germline V lookup: CDR1 SGHVS, CDR2 FNYEAQ. V shed 2 bases and J 4 bases; nucleotides not matched to a gene: 2. As DNA, the CDR3 is TGTGCCAGCAGCTTAACGGGACAGGGCTATGGCTACACCTTC. Its protein product is CASSLTGQGYGYTF.

The V and J genes are TRBV6-5 and TRBJ1-6; D is undetermined. Germline loops: CDR1 MNHEY, CDR2 SVGAGI. This CDR3 spans 14 amino acids. Trimming took off 5 bases at V and 5 bases at J, with 10 bases between the two ends. This CDR3 reads CASSPGSHNSPLHF. The CDR3 region has the DNA TGTGCCAGCAGTCCCGGGTCGCATAATTCACCCCTCCACTTT.

V and J are TRBV11-2 and TRBJ2-7, with D maybe TRBD1 (6 bases). V was pared by 4 bases and J by 6 bases, with 13 bases between. This CDR3 comprises 13 residues. In germline, CDR1 is SGHAT, CDR2 FQNNGV. CDR3 bases: TGTGCCAGCAGCTCCCCGGACAGTCGCGAGCAGTACTTC. Its protein product is CASSSPDSREQYF.

This sequence joins TRBV28 and TRBJ2-1, with TRBD2 matching over 10 bases. Germline CDR1 reads MDHEN; CDR2 reads SYDVKM. The CDR3 loop spans 13 amino acids. Trimming at V came to 7 bases and at J to 9 bases, leaving 6 bases not matched to a gene. This CDR3 is CASIKPSGSEQFF. The CDR3 bases are TGTGCCAGCATCAAACCTAGCGGGAGTGAGCAGTTCTTC. The full variable domain, its missing parts supplied by reference TRBV28 and TRBJ2-1, is DVKVTQSSRYLVKRTGEKVFLECVQDMDHENMFWYRQDPGLGLRLIYFSYDVKMKEKGDIPEGYSVSREKKERFSLILESASTNQTSMYLCASIKPSGSEQFFGPGTRLTVL.

This chain joins TRBV6-1 and TRBJ2-4, with a tentative D call TRBD1 (6 bases). From germline, CDR1 is MNHNS and CDR2 SASEGT. The CDR3 has 15 amino acids. Trimming cost V 3 bases and J 2 bases, with 11 bases left between them. CDR3 nucleotide sequence: TGTGCCAGCAGTGAGTCGCAGGGGACCAAAAACATTCAGTACTTC. This gives the protein CASSESQGTKNIQYF.

The chain has TRBV18 and TRBJ2-2; 10 nucleotides match TRBD1. There are 17 residues in the CDR3. Germline V CDR1 and CDR2: KGHSH, LQKENI. V lost 3 bases to trimming and J lost 1 base; unmatched junction nucleotides: 5. The CDR3 region has the DNA TGTGCCAGCTCACCTGAGACAGGGGGCTGGAACACCGGGGAGCTGTTTTTT. Translation: CASSPETGGWNTGELFF.

V gene TRBV4-1 combines with J gene TRBJ2-7; 11 positions agree with TRBD2. There are 18 residues in the CDR3. V shed 1 base and J 2 bases; nucleotides not matched to a gene: 10. Germline CDR1 and CDR2: MGHRA and YSYEKL. The CDR3 reads CASSQALLAGGLTYEQYV. CDR3 nucleotide sequence: TGCGCCAGCAGCCAAGCTCTCCTAGCGGGAGGCCTCACCTACGAGCAGTACGTC.

The V gene is TRBV7-4, the J gene TRBJ1-1, with 7 nucleotides matching TRBD1. Germline lookup yields CDR1 SGHVT and CDR2 SQSDAQ. There are 14 residues in the CDR3. V lost 2 bases and J lost 5; bases outside the gene matches: 5. The CDR3 DNA reads TGTGCCAGCAGCTTACGGGACAGCAGGACTGAAGCTTTCTTT. Translated: CASSLRDSRTEAFF.

The chain has TRBV29-1 and TRBJ2-3, with 11 bases identical to TRBD1. CDR3 length: 14 amino acids. The junction had 8 bases not matched to a gene; V was cut back by 6 bases and J by 6 bases. In germline, CDR1 is SQVTM, CDR2 ANQGSEA. The CDR3 DNA reads TGCAGCGTGACCAGGGACAGGGGGTTGGATACGCAGTATTTT. Translating gives CSVTRDRGLDTQYF.

This clonotype showed up just a few times. This chain links TRBV12-3 or TRBV12-4 with TRBJ2-2; weak D call: TRBD2 (6 bases). The CDR3 runs to 18 residues. V lost 6 bases and J lost 1, with 21 bases in between. CDR3 protein: CASSKQSGSGRNTGELFF. The CDR3, as DNA: TGTGCCAGCAGCAAACAAAGCGGGTCTGGGCGGAACACCGGGGAGCTGTTTTTT.

The table lists this clonotype with a few counts. This chain uses TRBV27 with TRBJ2-5; D remains unclear. The V gene lost 5 bases and the J gene lost 0 bases, with 10 bases spanning the gap. The length of the CDR3 is 14 residues. Germline V gives CDR1 MNHEY, CDR2 SMNVEV (reference sequence). This chain's CDR3 is CASSPGIYQETQYF. The CDR3, as DNA: TGTGCCAGCAGTCCCGGCATTTACCAAGAGACCCAGTACTTC.

There are a few counts of this clonotype. V usage is TRBV7-2 and J usage is TRBJ1-1; D unresolved. The germline V gene has CDR1 SGHTA and CDR2 FQGNSA. The CDR3 is made up of 16 amino acids. V shed 0 bases and J shed 5 bases, with 16 bases lying between them. The CDR3 coding sequence is TGTGCCAGCAGCTTAGCGCTTTGGGCCTCGGGGACTGAAGCTTTCTTT. Its translation is CASSLALWASGTEAFF.

This clonotype was detected a few times. V and J are TRBV28 and TRBJ2-2, with no clear D. Germline CDR1 is MDHEN and CDR2 is SYDVKM. V was pared by 3 bases and J by 4 bases, with 6 bases between. The CDR3 has 13 amino acids. The chain's CDR3 is CASSFQLTGELFF. CDR3 DNA sequence: TGTGCCAGCAGTTTCCAGCTCACCGGGGAGCTGTTTTTT.

The genes are TRBV6-6 and TRBJ1-5; the D gene is possibly TRBD1 (6 bases). The V gene lost 2 bases and the J gene lost 10 bases, with 21 bases spanning the gap. Per the germline V gene, CDR1 is MNHNY and CDR2 is SVGAGI (reference sequence). This CDR3 is built from 16 residues. The CDR3: CASSYLRLRGRTPQHF. The CDR3 region has the DNA TGTGCCAGCAGTTACCTCCGACTTCGGGGGCGCACCCCCCAGCATTTT.

This chain joins TRBV4-3 and TRBJ2-4; D gene ambiguous. Germline V lookup: CDR1 LGHNA, CDR2 YSLEER. The CDR3 is made up of 15 amino acids. Trimming took 0 bases from V and 9 from J, leaving 15 bases between them. CDR3 protein: CASSQDRAAEGIQYF. In DNA form, the CDR3 reads TGCGCCAGCAGCCAAGATCGGGCCGCGGAAGGCATTCAGTACTTC.

This clonotype was seen only a few times. The chain employs TRBV6-2 or TRBV6-3 and TRBJ2-7, with 9 bases that match TRBD1. Germline V gene data show CDR1 as MNHEY and CDR2 as SVGEGT. Germline trimming cut 4 bases from V and 2 bases from J; bases unmatched to any gene: 3. The CDR3 covers 14 residues. The CDR3: CASSSWTGAYEQYF. CDR3 coding DNA: TGTGCCAGCAGTTCCTGGACAGGGGCCTACGAGCAGTACTTC.

CDR3 region: CASSYNPGQGNTIYF. The CDR3 DNA reads TGTGCCAGCAGTTATAATCCGGGACAGGGAAACACCATATATTTT. The chain is built from TRBV6-8 and TRBJ1-3; 7 nucleotides line up with TRBD1. The germline V gene has CDR1 MNHGY and CDR2 SAAAGT. J gave up 4 bases and V 3 bases, and 6 bases lay outside the gene matches. There are 15 residues in the CDR3.

V usage is TRBV7-9 and J usage is TRBJ1-5; D is ambiguous. The CDR3 contains 17 residues. Germline CDR1 SEHNR, CDR2 FQNEAQ (reference sequence). Trimming removed 0 bases from V and 9 bases from J, with 21 bases in between. The chain's CDR3 is CASSLATSSEQIPPQHF. DNA of the CDR3: TGTGCCAGCAGCTTAGCGACCTCGTCCGAACAAATTCCGCCCCAGCATTTT.

This clonotype was observed a handful of times. V usage is TRBV10-3 and J usage is TRBJ2-7; 7 nucleotides agree with TRBD1. The J segment lost 2 bases and the V segment lost 3 bases, leaving 4 bases of the junction unmatched. This CDR3 is built from 14 residues. The germline gives CDR1 ENHRY, CDR2 SYGVKD. The CDR3 DNA follows: TGTGCCATCAGTGAACCGGACAGGACCTACGAGCAGTACTTC. The encoded protein is CAISEPDRTYEQYF.

This clonotype occurred once. The V gene is TRBV4-3, the J gene TRBJ1-3; a weak D match, TRBD1 (5 bases). The CDR3 has 16 amino acids. V lost 0 bases, J lost 2 bases, and 11 bases lay in between. Looked up from germline, CDR1 is LGHNA and CDR2 is YSLEER. CDR3 sequence (DNA): TGCGCCAGCAGCCAAGAGAGTGCAGGGACTGGAAACACCATATATTTT. This encodes CASSQESAGTGNTIYF.